The T cell receptor (beta chain) described here comes from a study of control samples from healthy donors and cancer patients. The method was immunoSEQ multiplex PCR; TCRdb's version includes in-frame clones alone and lacks a portion of them. The sample lists roughly 83,000 clones, roughly 82% occurring once. With 4 bases clipped from V and 3 bases from J, the junction kept 8 bases outside the gene matches. This CDR3 contains 15 residues. In germline, CDR1 is SGHTA, CDR2 FQGNSA. V is TRBV7-2 and J is TRBJ2-7; TRBD2 agrees at 8 bases. The material sequenced was blood. The TCR sequence derives from a woman aged 55-70 years in good health. The CDR3 DNA reads as TGTGCCAGCAGCTCCAATGGCGGGGGGAACTACGAGCAGTACTTC. Protein: CASSSNGGGNYEQYF.